These 14 T cell receptor beta chains share one sample of origin, sequenced in a study of T cells after yellow fever vaccination. TCRdb re-called the 5' RACE reads through MiXCR, storing one row per CDR3 protein. This table has about 350,000 distinct CDR3 sequences, roughly 10% appearing once. Sequenced here: PBMCs, sampled on the day of the first yellow fever vaccination. Receptors were obtained from a man between 18 and 29 years old who received the YFV17D yellow fever vaccine.

V usage is TRBV5-4 and J usage is TRBJ2-2; either TRBD1 or TRBD2 may fit D (6 bases each). Germline CDR1 reads SGHNT; CDR2 reads YYREEE (reference sequence). The CDR3 contains 16 residues. V was cut by 5 bases and J by 6 bases, with 20 bases left in between. The CDR3 spells CASRPEGGAESGELFF. The CDR3 region has the DNA TGTGCCAGCAGGCCTGAGGGGGGCGCCGAATCCGGGGAGCTGTTTTTT.

This clonotype was picked up many times. The CDR3 loop reads CATAWSWADTRLDTQYF. The CDR3 bases are TGTGCCACTGCTTGGAGTTGGGCGGACACCAGGTTAGATACGCAGTATTTT. V is TRBV10-3 and J is TRBJ2-3; TRBD1 is a possible D gene (5 bases). The germline gives CDR1 ENHRY, CDR2 SYGVKD. The CDR3 contains 17 residues. Trimming took off 10 bases at V and 5 bases at J, with 28 bases between the two ends.

This clonotype has only a few counts. CDR3 protein: CASSPDRKAFF. The CDR3 coding sequence is TGTGCCAGCTCACCGGACAGAAAAGCTTTCTTT. The V and J genes are TRBV18 and TRBJ1-1, with a tentative D call TRBD1 (6 bases). In germline, CDR1 is KGHSH, CDR2 LQKENI. CDR3 length: 11 amino acids. Trimming shortened V by 3 bases and J by 9 bases, and 8 bases separated the two germline ends.

The CDR3 reads CASRSVNSDTEAFF. In nucleotides, the CDR3 is TGTGCCAGCAGGTCTGTGAACAGTGACACTGAAGCTTTCTTT. The J gene is TRBJ1-1, the V gene TRBV5-4; no reliable D call. The CDR3 has 14 amino acids. Trimming shortened V by 5 bases and J by 3 bases, and 14 bases separated the two germline ends. The germline V gene has CDR1 SGHNT and CDR2 YYREEE (reference sequence).

The table lists this clonotype with many counts. V gene TRBV5-1 combines with J gene TRBJ2-1; 14 nucleotides agree with TRBD2. V lost 3 bases to trimming and J lost 5 bases; unmatched junction nucleotides: 19. CDR1 and CDR2 from the germline V gene are SGHRS and YFSETQ. The length of the CDR3 is 21 residues. As DNA, the CDR3 is TGCGCCAGCAGCTCTCCAACCAAGCCGGGACTAGCGGGGGCCAAACACAATGAGCAGTTCTTC. Protein sequence: CASSSPTKPGLAGAKHNEQFF.

The chain joins TRBV25-1 to TRBJ2-3; 7 bases agree with TRBD2. The CDR3 has 13 amino acids. The V gene's germline CDR1 is MGHDK and CDR2 SYGVNS. With V trimmed by 4 bases and J by 2 bases, 0 bases remained unmatched. In DNA form, the CDR3 reads TGTGCCAGCAGTGGACTAGCCACAGATACGCAGTATTTT. Translated: CASSGLATDTQYF.

The V gene is TRBV18, the J gene TRBJ2-5; no reliable D call. The length of the CDR3 is 14 residues. With 1 base removed from V and 4 bases from J, the gap between germline ends came to 10 bases. CDR1 and CDR2 from the germline V gene are KGHSH and LQKENI. CDR3 residues: CASSPQSVGETQYF. The CDR3, as DNA: TGTGCCAGCTCACCACAAAGCGTAGGAGAGACCCAGTACTTC.

The chain recombines TRBV7-3 with TRBJ1-6; D unresolved. CDR1 SGHTA and CDR2 FQGTGA come from the germline V gene. CDR3 size: 14 residues. Trimming stripped 2 bases from V and 8 bases from J, with 10 bases between. Here the CDR3 reads CASSLGRQHSPLHF. In DNA, the CDR3 is TGTGCCAGCAGCTTAGGCCGGCAGCATTCACCCCTCCACTTT.

The genes are TRBV27 and TRBJ1-2; 7 positions match TRBD1. The CDR3 sequence is 16 residues long. CDR1 is MNHEY, CDR2 SMNVEV, per germline (reference sequence). V trimming: 0 bases; J trimming: 0 bases; junction bases outside the gene matches: 4. CDR3 sequence reads: CASSLSRQGPNYGYTF. The CDR3 DNA is TGTGCCAGCAGTTTATCCAGACAGGGACCTAACTATGGCTACACCTTC.

The V call is TRBV28, the J call TRBJ2-3; D is undetermined. This CDR3 has 18 residues. Germline lookup yields CDR1 MDHEN and CDR2 SYDVKM. V shed 3 bases and J shed 0 bases, with 19 bases lying between them. CDR3 DNA sequence: TGTGCCAGCAGTTTTTTTTCAACTATCTCTATGAGCACAGATACGCAGTATTTT. Encoded protein: CASSFFSTISMSTDTQYF.

This clonotype was seen more than once but under ten times. The rearrangement joins TRBV20-1 to TRBJ1-1; a possible D gene is TRBD1 (5 bases). Germline CDR1 DFQATT, CDR2 SNEGSKA (reference sequence). There are 15 residues in the CDR3. V was cut by 0 bases and J by 3 bases, with 14 bases left in between. The CDR3, as DNA: TGCAGTGCTAGAGATCCCTGGAGAGGGGACACTGAAGCTTTCTTT. Amino acid sequence: CSARDPWRGDTEAFF.

This clonotype came up a few times. V gene TRBV19 combines with J gene TRBJ1-5, with 9 bases fitting TRBD1. Trimming took 7 bases from V and 3 from J; bases not matched to a gene: 7. The CDR3 spans 15 residues. Germline V gene lookup returns CDR1 LNHDA and CDR2 SQIVND (reference sequence). The CDR3 protein is CASTSTGGPNQPQHF. CDR3 bases: TGTGCCAGTACCTCGACAGGGGGTCCCAATCAGCCCCAGCATTTT.

This clonotype was seen ten or more times. The rearrangement uses TRBV2 and TRBJ1-6; 8 nucleotides line up with TRBD1. This CDR3 is built from 15 residues. Per the germline V gene, CDR1 is SNHLY and CDR2 is FYNNEI. J lost 4 bases, V lost 4 bases, and 3 bases had no gene match. For the CDR3, the DNA is TGTGCCAGCAGTGCCAGGGGGCCGTATAATTCACCCCTCCACTTT. Translation: CASSARGPYNSPLHF. Full variable domain (rest looked up from reference TRBV2 and TRBJ1-6): EPEVTQTPSHQVTQMGQEVILRCVPISNHLYFYWYRQILGQKVEFLVSFYNNEISEKSEIFDDQFSVERPDGSNFTLKIRSTKLEDSAMYFCASSARGPYNSPLHFGNGTRLTVT.

The chain joins TRBV4-1 to TRBJ2-5; weak D call: TRBD2 (5 bases). Trimming cost V 4 bases and J 4 bases, with 13 bases left between them. Germline V gives CDR1 MGHRA, CDR2 YSYEKL. This CDR3 has 14 residues. CDR3 sequence (DNA): TGCGCCAGCAGCCCTCGGGCTAGCCTAGAGACCCAGTACTTC. Its protein product is CASSPRASLETQYF.